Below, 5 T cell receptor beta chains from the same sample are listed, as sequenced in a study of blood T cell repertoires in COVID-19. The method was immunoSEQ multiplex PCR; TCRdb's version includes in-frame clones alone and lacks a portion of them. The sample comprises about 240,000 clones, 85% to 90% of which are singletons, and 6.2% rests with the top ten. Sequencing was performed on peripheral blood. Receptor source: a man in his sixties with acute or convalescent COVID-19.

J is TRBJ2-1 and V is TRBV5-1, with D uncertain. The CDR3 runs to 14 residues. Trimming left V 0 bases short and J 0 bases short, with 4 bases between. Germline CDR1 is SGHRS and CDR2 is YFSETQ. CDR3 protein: CASSLGLSYNEQFF. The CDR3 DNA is TGCGCCAGCAGCTTGGGGCTCTCCTACAATGAGCAGTTCTTC.

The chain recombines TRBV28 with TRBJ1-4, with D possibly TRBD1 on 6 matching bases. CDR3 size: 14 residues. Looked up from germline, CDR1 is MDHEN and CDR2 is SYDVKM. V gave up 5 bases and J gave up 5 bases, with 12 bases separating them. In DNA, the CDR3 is TGTGCCAGCAGTCCGGGACACCTCAATGAAAAACTGTTTTTT. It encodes CASSPGHLNEKLFF.

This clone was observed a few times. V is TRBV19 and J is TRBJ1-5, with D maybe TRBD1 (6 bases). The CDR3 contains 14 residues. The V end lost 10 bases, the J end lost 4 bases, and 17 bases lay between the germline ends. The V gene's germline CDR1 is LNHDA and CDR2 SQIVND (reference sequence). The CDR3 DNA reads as TGTGCCACCTGGACAGCCTTATCGAATCAGCCCCAGCATTTT. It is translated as CATWTALSNQPQHF.

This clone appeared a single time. DNA for the CDR3: TGTGCCAGCAGCCCCCGTGTAGCGGAGAACACCGGGGAGCTGTTTTTT. The encoded protein is CASSPRVAENTGELFF. The genes are TRBV6-4 and TRBJ2-2; D is perhaps TRBD2 (6 bases). V lost 6 bases to trimming and J lost 1 base, with 15 bases between them. The CDR3 spans 16 residues. From germline, CDR1 is MRHNA and CDR2 SNTAGT.

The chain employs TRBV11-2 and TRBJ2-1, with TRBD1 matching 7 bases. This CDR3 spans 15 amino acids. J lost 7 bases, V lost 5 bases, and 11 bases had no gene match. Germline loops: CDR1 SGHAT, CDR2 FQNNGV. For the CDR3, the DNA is TGTGCCAGCAGCCACTACAGGGGTCTGAGGAATGAGCAGTTCTTC. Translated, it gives CASSHYRGLRNEQFF.